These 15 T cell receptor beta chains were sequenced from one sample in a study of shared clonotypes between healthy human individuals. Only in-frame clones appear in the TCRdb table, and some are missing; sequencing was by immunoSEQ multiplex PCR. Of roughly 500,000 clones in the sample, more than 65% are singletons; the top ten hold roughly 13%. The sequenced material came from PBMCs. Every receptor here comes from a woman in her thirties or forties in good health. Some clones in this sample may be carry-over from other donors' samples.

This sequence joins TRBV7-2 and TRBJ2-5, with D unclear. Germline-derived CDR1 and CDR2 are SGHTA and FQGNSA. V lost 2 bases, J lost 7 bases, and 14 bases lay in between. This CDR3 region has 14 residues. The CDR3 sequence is CASSLLVQELTQYF. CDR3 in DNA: TGTGCCAGCAGCTTACTGGTGCAAGAGTTGACCCAGTACTTC.

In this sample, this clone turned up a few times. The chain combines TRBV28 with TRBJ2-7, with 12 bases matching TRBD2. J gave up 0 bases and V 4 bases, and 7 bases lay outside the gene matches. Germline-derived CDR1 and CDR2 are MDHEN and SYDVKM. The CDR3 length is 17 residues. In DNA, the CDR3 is TGTGCCAGCAGTTCTAGGAGGACTAGCGGGGTCTCCTACGAGCAGTACTTC. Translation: CASSSRRTSGVSYEQYF.

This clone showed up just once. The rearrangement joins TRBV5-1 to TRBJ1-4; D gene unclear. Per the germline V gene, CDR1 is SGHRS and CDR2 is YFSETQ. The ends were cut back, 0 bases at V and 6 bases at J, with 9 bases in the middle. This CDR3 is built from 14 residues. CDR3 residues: CASSLALPHEKLFF. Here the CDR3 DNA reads TGCGCCAGCAGCTTGGCTCTCCCACATGAAAAACTGTTTTTT. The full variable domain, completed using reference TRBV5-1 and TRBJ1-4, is KAGVTQTPRYLIKTRGQQVTLSCSPISGHRSVSWYQQTPGQGLQFLFEYFSETQRNKGNFPGRFSGRQFSNSRSEMNVSTLELGDSALYLCASSLALPHEKLFFGSGTQLSVL.

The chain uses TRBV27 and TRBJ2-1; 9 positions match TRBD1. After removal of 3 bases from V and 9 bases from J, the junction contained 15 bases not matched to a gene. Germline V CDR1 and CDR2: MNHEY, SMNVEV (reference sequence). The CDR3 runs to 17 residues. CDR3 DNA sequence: TGTGCCAGCAGTTTTATAGGCCGAACAGGGGGCCCGAGTGAGCAGTTCTTC. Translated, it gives CASSFIGRTGGPSEQFF.

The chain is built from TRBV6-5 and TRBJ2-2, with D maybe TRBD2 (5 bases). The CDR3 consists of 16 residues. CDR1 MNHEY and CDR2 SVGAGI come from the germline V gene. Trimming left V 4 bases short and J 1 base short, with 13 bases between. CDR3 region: CASSLRTGLNTGELFF. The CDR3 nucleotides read TGTGCCAGCAGTTTACGGACTGGTCTGAACACCGGGGAGCTGTTTTTT.

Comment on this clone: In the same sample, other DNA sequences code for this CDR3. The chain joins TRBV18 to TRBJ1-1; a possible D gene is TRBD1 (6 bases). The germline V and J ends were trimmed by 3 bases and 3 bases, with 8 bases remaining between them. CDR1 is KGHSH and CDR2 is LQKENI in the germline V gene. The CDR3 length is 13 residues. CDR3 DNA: TGTGCCAGCTCACCGAGGGGGGACACTGAAGCTTTCTTT. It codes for CASSPRGDTEAFF.

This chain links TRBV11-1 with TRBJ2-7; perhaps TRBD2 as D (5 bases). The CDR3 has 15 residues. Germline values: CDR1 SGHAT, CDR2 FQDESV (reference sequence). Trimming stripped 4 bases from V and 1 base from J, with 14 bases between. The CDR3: CASSSTETGSYEQYF. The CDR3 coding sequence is TGTGCCAGCAGCTCTACCGAAACGGGGTCCTACGAGCAGTACTTC.

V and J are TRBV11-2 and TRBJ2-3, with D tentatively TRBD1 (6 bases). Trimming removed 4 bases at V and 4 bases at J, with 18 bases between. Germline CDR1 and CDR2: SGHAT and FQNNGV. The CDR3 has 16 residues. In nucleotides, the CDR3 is TGTGCCAGCAGCTCAGATAGGGGGATGCGACCAGATACGCAGTATTTT. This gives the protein CASSSDRGMRPDTQYF.

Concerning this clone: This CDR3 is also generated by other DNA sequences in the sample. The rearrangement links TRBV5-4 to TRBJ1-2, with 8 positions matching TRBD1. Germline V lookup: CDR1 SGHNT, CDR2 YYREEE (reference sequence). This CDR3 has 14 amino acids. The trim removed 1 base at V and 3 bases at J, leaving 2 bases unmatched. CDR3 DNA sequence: TGTGCCAGCAGCTTGCAGGGGGCCGACTATGGCTACACCTTC. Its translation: CASSLQGADYGYTF. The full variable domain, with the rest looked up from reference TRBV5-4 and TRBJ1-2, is ETGVTQSPTHLIKTRGQQVTLRCSSQSGHNTVSWYQQALGQGPQFIFQYYREEENGRGNFPPRFSGLQFPNYSSELNVNALELDDSALYLCASSLQGADYGYTFGSGTRLTVV.

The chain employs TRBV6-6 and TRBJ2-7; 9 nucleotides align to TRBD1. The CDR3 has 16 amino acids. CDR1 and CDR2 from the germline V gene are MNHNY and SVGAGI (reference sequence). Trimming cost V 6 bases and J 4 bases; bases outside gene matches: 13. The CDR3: CASRTTRTGEGYEQYF. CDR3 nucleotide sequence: TGTGCCAGCAGGACTACCAGGACAGGGGAAGGATACGAGCAGTACTTC.

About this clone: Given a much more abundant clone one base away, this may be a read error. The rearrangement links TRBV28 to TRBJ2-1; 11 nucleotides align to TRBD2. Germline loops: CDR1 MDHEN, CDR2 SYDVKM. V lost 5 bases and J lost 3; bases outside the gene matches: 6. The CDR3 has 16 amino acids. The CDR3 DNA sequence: TGTGCCAGCAGTATTGCGGGACTAGCGGACTACAATGAGCAGTTCTTC. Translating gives CASSIAGLADYNEQFF.

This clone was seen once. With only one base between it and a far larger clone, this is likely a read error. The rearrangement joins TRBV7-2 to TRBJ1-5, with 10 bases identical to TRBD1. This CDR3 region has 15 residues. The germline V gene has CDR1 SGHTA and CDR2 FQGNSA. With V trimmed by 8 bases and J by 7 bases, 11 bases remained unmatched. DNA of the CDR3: TGTGCCAGCGGCCCGCCGACAGGGGGCGGACAGCCCCAGCATTTT. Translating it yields CASGPPTGGGQPQHF.

The CDR3 region is CASSPRGVRNQPQHF. CDR3 nucleotide sequence: TGTGCCAGCAGTCCAAGAGGGGTTCGCAATCAGCCCCAGCATTTT. This chain connects TRBV27 to TRBJ1-5; TRBD1 might be the D (5 bases). V was trimmed by 5 bases and J by 2 bases, leaving 13 bases between them. Germline V gives CDR1 MNHEY, CDR2 SMNVEV (reference sequence). The CDR3 is made up of 15 amino acids.

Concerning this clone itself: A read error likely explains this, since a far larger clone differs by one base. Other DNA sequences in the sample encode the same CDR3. The CDR3 DNA is TGCGCCAGCCGGGACCTGAGGGAAAAACTGTTTTTT. Amino acid sequence: CASRDLREKLFF. This rearrangement joins TRBV18 to TRBJ1-4; maybe TRBD1 (5 bases). Germline V gene lookup returns CDR1 KGHSH and CDR2 LQKENI. This CDR3 is 12 amino acids long.

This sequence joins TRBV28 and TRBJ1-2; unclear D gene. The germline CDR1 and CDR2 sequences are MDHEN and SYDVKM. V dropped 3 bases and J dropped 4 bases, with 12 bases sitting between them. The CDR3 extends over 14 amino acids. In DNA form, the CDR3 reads TGTGCCAGCAGTTTTGCCGGGGAGATCTATGGCTACACCTTC. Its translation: CASSFAGEIYGYTF.